This record concerns one T cell receptor (beta chain) sequence. Its antigen is unidentified. Every patient had relapsed following autologous stem cell transplantation, and cohorts differed in brentuximab vedotin exposure. This specimen comes from a study of PD-1 blockade in classical Hodgkin lymphoma. Turning to the study itself: With a 2-week interval, patients received intravenous nivolumab at 3 mg/kg. Overall study results and limits: Diminished baseline TCR diversity has been reported in newly diagnosed patients relative to healthy donors. It was CD4+ TCR diversity, not CD8+, that rose significantly by C4D1.

The germline gives CDR1 MNHEY, CDR2 SVGAGI. V lost 6 bases and J 4 bases, leaving 16 bases between the germline ends. The CDR3 is 15 amino acids. Data came from immunoSEQ multiplex PCR; TCRdb stores just in-frame clones and leaves some out. This sample has approximately 44,000 clones, with around two thirds found just once. This clonotype was sampled from a human donor with classical Hodgkin lymphoma. The sample was peripheral blood mononuclear cells (PBMCs), taken at baseline. The rearrangement uses TRBV6-5 and TRBJ1-5; weak D call: TRBD1 (5 bases). CDR3 DNA: TGTGCCAGCAGCCGAACTCCTGGGGGTAATCAGCCCCAGCATTTT. Amino acid sequence: CASSRTPGGNQPQHF.